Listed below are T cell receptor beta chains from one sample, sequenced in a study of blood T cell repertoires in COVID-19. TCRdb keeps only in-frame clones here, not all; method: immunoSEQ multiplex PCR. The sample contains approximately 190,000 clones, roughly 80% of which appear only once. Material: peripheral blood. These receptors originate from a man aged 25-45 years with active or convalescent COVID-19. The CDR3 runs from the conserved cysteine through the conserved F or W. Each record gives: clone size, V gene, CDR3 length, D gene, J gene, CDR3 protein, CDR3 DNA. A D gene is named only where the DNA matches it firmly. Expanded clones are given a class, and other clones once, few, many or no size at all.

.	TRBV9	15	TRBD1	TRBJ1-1	CASNPGDRANTEAFF	TGTGCCAGCAACCCAGGCGACAGGGCGAACACTGAAGCTTTCTTT
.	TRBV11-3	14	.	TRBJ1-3	CASSGDASGNTIYF	TGTGCCAGCAGCGGAGACGCCTCTGGAAACACCATATATTTT
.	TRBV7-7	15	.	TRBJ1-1	CASSPIGGQDTEAFF	TGTGCTAGCAGCCCCATCGGAGGGCAAGACACTGAAGCTTTCTTT
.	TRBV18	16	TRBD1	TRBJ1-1	CASSPPGTVMNTEAFF	TGTGCCAGCTCACCACCGGGGACAGTCATGAACACTGAAGCTTTCTTT
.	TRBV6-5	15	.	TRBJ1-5	CASSPLGGTHQPQHF	TGTGCCAGCAGTCCCCTTGGAGGCACCCATCAGCCCCAGCATTTT
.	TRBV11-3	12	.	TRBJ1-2	CASSLGPGGYTF	TGTGCCAGCAGCTTAGGGCCGGGTGGCTACACCTTC
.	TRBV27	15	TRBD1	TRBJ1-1	CASSLDRTGNAEAFF	TGTGCCAGCAGTTTAGATAGGACAGGGAACGCTGAAGCTTTCTTT
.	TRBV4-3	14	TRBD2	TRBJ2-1	CASSSTSGNHEQFF	TGCGCCAGCAGCTCGACTAGCGGGAACCATGAGCAGTTCTTC
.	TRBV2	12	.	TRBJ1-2	CASSESGYGYTF	TGTGCCAGCAGTGAGTCAGGATATGGCTACACCTTC
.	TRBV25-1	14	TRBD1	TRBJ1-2	CASSGAGTGWGYTF	TGTGCCAGCAGTGGCGCCGGGACAGGGTGGGGCTACACCTTC
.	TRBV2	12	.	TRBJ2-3	CASNSNGGSQYF	TGTGCCAGCAATAGTAACGGGGGTTCGCAGTATTTT
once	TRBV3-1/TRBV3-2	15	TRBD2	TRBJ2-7	CASSPQGLASSEQYF	TGTGCCAGCAGCCCACAGGGACTAGCTAGTTCCGAGCAGTACTTC
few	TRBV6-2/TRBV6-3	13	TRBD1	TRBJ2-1	CASSPNRGREQFF	TGTGCCAGCAGTCCCAACAGGGGGAGGGAGCAGTTCTTC
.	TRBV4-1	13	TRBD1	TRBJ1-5	CASSRDRGQPQHF	TGCGCCAGCAGCCGTGACAGGGGGCAGCCCCAGCATTTT
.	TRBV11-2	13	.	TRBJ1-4	CASSLTEDEKLFF	TGTGCCAGCAGCTTAACGGAGGATGAAAAACTGTTTTTT
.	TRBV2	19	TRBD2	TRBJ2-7	CASSEHNRGTSGRTNEQYF	TGTGCCAGCAGTGAACACAACCGAGGGACTAGCGGGAGGACGAACGAGCAGTACTTC
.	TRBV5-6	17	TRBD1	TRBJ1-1	CASSHTGGPLMNTEAFF	TGTGCCAGCAGCCACACAGGGGGTCCCCTAATGAACACTGAAGCTTTCTTT
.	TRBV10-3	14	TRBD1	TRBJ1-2	CAISESTGPYGYTF	TGTGCCATCAGTGAGTCGACAGGGCCCTATGGCTACACCTTC
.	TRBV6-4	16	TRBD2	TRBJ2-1	CASSRELAGGHNEQFF	TGTGCCAGCAGTCGAGAACTAGCGGGGGGGCATAATGAGCAGTTCTTC
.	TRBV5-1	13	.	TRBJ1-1	CASSLALNTEAFF	TGCGCCAGCAGCTTAGCACTTAACACTGAAGCTTTCTTT
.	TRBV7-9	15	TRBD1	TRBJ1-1	CASSLETGAGTEAFF	TGTGCCAGCAGCTTGGAGACAGGGGCGGGCACTGAAGCTTTCTTT
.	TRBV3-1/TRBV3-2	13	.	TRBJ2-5	CASSQDLAETQYF	TGTGCCAGCAGCCAAGATTTAGCGGAGACCCAGTACTTC
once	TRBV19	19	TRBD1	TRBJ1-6	CASSIGPGQANHYNSPLHF	TGTGCCAGTAGTATAGGTCCCGGACAGGCCAACCACTATAATTCACCCCTCCACTTT
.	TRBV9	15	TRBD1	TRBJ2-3	CASSIQGAGTDTQYF	TGTGCCAGCAGCATTCAGGGGGCGGGTACAGATACGCAGTATTTT
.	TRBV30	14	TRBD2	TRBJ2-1	CAWSVLAGGIEQFF	TGTGCCTGGAGTGTACTAGCGGGAGGGATTGAGCAGTTCTTC
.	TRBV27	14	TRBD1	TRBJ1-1	CASSGQGMNTEAFF	TGTGCCAGCAGCGGACAGGGAATGAACACTGAAGCTTTCTTT
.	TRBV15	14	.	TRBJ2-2	CATSGRRETGELFF	TGTGCCACCAGCGGACGCCGGGAGACCGGGGAGCTGTTTTTT
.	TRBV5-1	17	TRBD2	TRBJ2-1	CASSSGTSGRLSNEQFF	TGCGCCAGCAGCTCGGGGACTAGCGGGAGACTTAGCAATGAGCAGTTCTTC
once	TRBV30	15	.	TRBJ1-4	CAWSAGGATNEKLFF	TGTGCCTGGAGTGCTGGAGGGGCAACTAATGAAAAACTGTTTTTT
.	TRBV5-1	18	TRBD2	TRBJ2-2	CASSLRTSGRTDTGELFF	TGCGCCAGCAGCTTGAGGACTAGCGGGAGGACGGACACCGGGGAGCTGTTTTTT
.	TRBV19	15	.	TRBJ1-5	CASSSLYSSNQPQHF	TGTGCCAGTAGTTCTCTATATAGTAGCAATCAGCCCCAGCATTTT
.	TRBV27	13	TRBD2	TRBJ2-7	CASMRTSDPEQYF	TGTGCCAGCATGAGGACTAGCGATCCCGAGCAGTACTTC
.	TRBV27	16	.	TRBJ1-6	CASRSAGGSYNSPLHF	TGTGCCAGCAGGTCGGCGGGGGGCTCCTATAATTCACCCCTCCACTTT
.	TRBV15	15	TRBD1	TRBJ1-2	CATSRDFDRDYGYTF	TGTGCCACCAGCAGAGATTTTGACAGGGACTATGGCTACACCTTC
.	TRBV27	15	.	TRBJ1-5	CASSQKGGSNQPQHF	TGTGCCAGCAGCCAGAAAGGAGGTAGCAATCAGCCCCAGCATTTT
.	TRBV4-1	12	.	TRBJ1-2	CASSQDSYGYTF	TGCGCCAGCAGCCAAGACAGCTATGGCTACACCTTC
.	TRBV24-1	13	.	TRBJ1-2	CATSPWGGNGYTF	TGTGCCACCAGTCCCTGGGGGGGGAATGGCTACACCTTC
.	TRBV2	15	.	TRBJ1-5	CASSFSGAGNQPQHF	TGTGCCAGCAGTTTTTCAGGGGCTGGCAATCAGCCCCAGCATTTT
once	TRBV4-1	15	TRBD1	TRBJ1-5	CASSDGQGASQPQHF	TGCGCCAGCAGCGATGGACAGGGGGCAAGTCAGCCCCAGCATTTT
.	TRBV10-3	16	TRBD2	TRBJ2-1	CAISRGTSGTYNEQFF	TGTGCCATCAGCCGCGGGACTAGCGGAACTTACAATGAGCAGTTCTTC